The 30 T cell receptor beta chains presented below share a single source sample, sequenced in a study of cytomegalovirus exposure and HLA in healthy donors. PCR involved 60 Vbeta and 13 Jbeta primers. Produced via immunoSEQ multiplex PCR; TCRdb's table is partial and in-frame only. The sample shows about 200,000 clones, approximately 78% of them seen only once. The sample was PBMCs. The receptors were sampled from a woman aged 40-49 years in good health and CMV-seronegative.

In this sample, this clone turned up once. This rearrangement joins TRBV27 to TRBJ2-7; TRBD1 matches at 7 bases. This CDR3 has 14 amino acids. The ends lost 4 bases at V and 0 bases at J; junction bases unmatched: 3. Germline assignment: CDR1 MNHEY and CDR2 SMNVEV (reference sequence). DNA of the CDR3: TGTGCCAGCAGTTCCAGACAGGGCTCCTACGAGCAGTACTTC. This gives the protein CASSSRQGSYEQYF.

The chain has TRBV16 and TRBJ1-4; TRBD1 aligns across 9 bases. Losses at the gene ends were 2 bases for V and 8 bases for J; bases not matched to a gene: 6. The germline V gene has CDR1 KGHSY and CDR2 FQNENV. CDR3 size: 15 residues. The CDR3 loop reads CASSQAGTGNEKLFF. In nucleotides, the CDR3 is TGTGCCAGCAGCCAAGCCGGGACAGGGAACGAAAAACTGTTTTTT.

This clone was seen a handful of times. The chain uses TRBV6-1 and TRBJ2-7; 9 nucleotides align to TRBD1. The trim removed 4 bases at V and 4 bases at J, leaving 8 bases unmatched. CDR1 MNHNS and CDR2 SASEGT come from the germline V gene. This CDR3 is built from 15 residues. The CDR3 sequence: CASSARDREPYEQYF. CDR3 nucleotide sequence: TGTGCCAGCAGTGCCCGGGACAGGGAGCCTTACGAGCAGTACTTC.

V is TRBV5-1 and J is TRBJ2-7, with a possible D match to TRBD1 (6 bases). Trimming removed 1 base at V and 2 bases at J, with 13 bases between. The germline gives CDR1 SGHRS, CDR2 YFSETQ. The CDR3 is made up of 15 amino acids. CDR3 amino acids: CASSLTDRLTYEQYF. CDR3 in DNA: TGCGCCAGCAGCTTGACGGACAGATTAACCTACGAGCAGTACTTC.

The rearrangement joins TRBV7-2 to TRBJ2-7, with 7 positions matching TRBD2. V was clipped by 5 bases and J by 5 bases; unmatched bases: 9. The CDR3 length is 14 residues. Germline V gene lookup returns CDR1 SGHTA and CDR2 FQGNSA. CDR3 amino acids: CASSPQILANEQYF. CDR3 in DNA: TGTGCCAGCAGCCCCCAAATACTAGCGAACGAGCAGTACTTC.

This chain joins TRBV19 and TRBJ2-1, with 11 nucleotides matching TRBD2. Losses at the gene ends were 10 bases for V and 7 bases for J; bases not matched to a gene: 12. CDR1 is LNHDA, CDR2 SQIVND, per germline (reference sequence). This CDR3 has 15 amino acids. The CDR3 DNA is TGTGCCACGGATAGCGGGAGGGCCGGCGAAAATGAGCAGTTCTTC. It is translated as CATDSGRAGENEQFF.

This clone was detected a few times. The chain combines TRBV10-1 with TRBJ2-2; 9 nucleotides match TRBD1. This CDR3 has 18 residues. Germline V gene lookup returns CDR1 WNHNN and CDR2 SYGVQD (reference sequence). After removal of 2 bases from V and 1 base from J, the junction contained 8 bases not matched to a gene. Here the CDR3 DNA reads TGCGCCAGCAGTGAGCGGACAGGGGTTGGCTTGAACACCGGGGAGCTGTTTTTT. Translation: CASSERTGVGLNTGELFF.

This chain joins TRBV5-1 and TRBJ2-2, with D maybe TRBD2 (6 bases). CDR3 length equals 16 residues. V was cut by 2 bases and J by 0 bases, with 11 bases left in between. Germline V CDR1 and CDR2: SGHRS, YFSETQ. The CDR3 reads CASSFYGGTNTGELFF. The CDR3 region has the DNA TGCGCCAGCAGCTTTTACGGCGGGACGAACACCGGGGAGCTGTTTTTT.

This clone appeared a few times. V is TRBV2 and J is TRBJ1-4; 7 bases fit TRBD1. Germline CDR1 SNHLY, CDR2 FYNNEI. V dropped 7 bases and J dropped 0; count of bases not matched to a gene: 5. This CDR3 contains 15 residues. CDR3 in DNA: TGTGCCAGCACGCGACAGGGCTCAACTAATGAAAAACTGTTTTTT. It codes for CASTRQGSTNEKLFF.

The rearrangement links TRBV6-1 to TRBJ2-5; D might be TRBD2 (6 bases). Germline V gene data show CDR1 as MNHNS and CDR2 as SASEGT. The CDR3 has 13 amino acids. DNA for the CDR3: TGTGCATTAAGGCGGGGCGTAGTAGAGACCCAGTACTTC. Protein: CALRRGVVETQYF.

The chain joins TRBV2 to TRBJ2-3; 9 bases are shared with TRBD2. The germline V gene encodes CDR1 SNHLY and CDR2 FYNNEI. This CDR3 comprises 16 residues. V dropped 2 bases and J dropped 2; count of bases not matched to a gene: 5. The CDR3 DNA reads as TGTGCCAGCAGTGAACAAGCGGGAGGATTCACAGATACGCAGTATTTT. It translates to CASSEQAGGFTDTQYF.

The chain recombines TRBV6-6 with TRBJ1-5; no reliable D call. This CDR3 region has 13 residues. Trimming shortened V by 4 bases and J by 7 bases, and 11 bases separated the two germline ends. From germline, CDR1 is MNHNY and CDR2 SVGAGI (reference sequence). The CDR3 DNA follows: TGTGCCAGCAGTTGGCGGGCAGACCAGCCCCAGCATTTT. Translating gives CASSWRADQPQHF.

The rearrangement joins TRBV6-5 to TRBJ2-1, with TRBD1 matching 9 bases. The CDR3 runs to 15 residues. From germline, CDR1 is MNHEY and CDR2 SVGAGI. V lost 6 bases and J lost 0; bases outside the gene matches: 3. As DNA, the CDR3 is TGTGCCAGCAGCCGGACAGGGGTCTCCTACAATGAGCAGTTCTTC. It is translated as CASSRTGVSYNEQFF.

The rearrangement joins TRBV27 to TRBJ2-5; TRBD1 is a possible D gene (6 bases). CDR3 size: 15 residues. The V gene's germline CDR1 is MNHEY and CDR2 SMNVEV (reference sequence). The V end was cut by 3 bases, the J end by 5 bases, with 16 bases between. Here the CDR3 DNA reads TGTGCCAGCAGTTTGGGTCCGCAGGGGTATGAGACCCAGTACTTC. This sequence encodes CASSLGPQGYETQYF.

This chain connects TRBV27 to TRBJ2-3; D perhaps matches TRBD1 (6 bases). The CDR3 is 14 amino acids. The V end was cut by 3 bases, the J end by 3 bases, with 10 bases between. From germline, CDR1 is MNHEY and CDR2 SMNVEV (reference sequence). The CDR3 is CASSFGRGTDTQYF. CDR3 in DNA: TGTGCCAGCAGTTTTGGCAGGGGAACAGATACGCAGTATTTT.

This clone was counted once. The chain employs TRBV5-1 and TRBJ2-2; TRBD2 might be the D (6 bases). V dropped 0 bases and J dropped 2 bases, with 8 bases sitting between them. The germline gives CDR1 SGHRS, CDR2 YFSETQ. This CDR3 has 15 residues. The CDR3 reads CASSLAGGNTGELFF. In nucleotides, the CDR3 is TGCGCCAGCAGCTTGGCCGGGGGTAACACCGGGGAGCTGTTTTTT.

This chain joins TRBV27 and TRBJ2-1; D is uncertain. Germline CDR1 is MNHEY and CDR2 is SMNVEV (reference sequence). Trimming took off 5 bases at V and 1 base at J, with 9 bases between the two ends. The CDR3 sequence is 14 residues long. CDR3 region: CASSPQWSYNEQFF. The CDR3 nucleotides are TGTGCCAGCAGTCCACAATGGTCCTACAATGAGCAGTTCTTC.

The gene calls are TRBV12-5 and TRBJ2-7; D is unclear. The CDR3 length is 16 residues. Trimming shortened V by 1 base and J by 2 bases, and 15 bases separated the two germline ends. Germline V CDR1 and CDR2: LGHNT, FRNRAP. CDR3 DNA sequence: TGTGCTAGTGGTTTGGCCCCCCCGACTCGAGCCTACGAGCAGTACTTC. Translated, it gives CASGLAPPTRAYEQYF.

This clone has just a few counts. The genes are TRBV7-9 and TRBJ2-2; 10 positions agree with TRBD1. The junction had 6 bases not matched to a gene; V was cut back by 5 bases and J by 6 bases. The CDR3 sequence is 15 residues long. CDR1 is SEHNR, CDR2 FQNEAQ, per germline (reference sequence). For the CDR3, the DNA is TGTGCCAGCAGCATCGCCGGGACAGGGGCCGGGGAGCTGTTTTTT. Amino acid sequence: CASSIAGTGAGELFF.

This clone was observed a handful of times. V is TRBV4-2 and J is TRBJ1-2, with TRBD1 matching 9 bases. Per the germline V gene, CDR1 is LGHNA and CDR2 is YNFKEQ. The CDR3 sequence is 15 residues long. J gave up 4 bases and V 0 bases, and 3 bases lay outside the gene matches. CDR3: CASSQETGGSYGYTF. The CDR3 DNA sequence: TGTGCCAGCAGCCAAGAGACAGGGGGGAGCTATGGCTACACCTTC.

V and J are TRBV18 and TRBJ1-2; tentative D call: TRBD1 (5 bases). Trimming left V 6 bases short and J 3 bases short, with 11 bases between. The CDR3 sequence is 13 residues long. The germline V gene encodes CDR1 KGHSH and CDR2 LQKENI. CDR3 sequence reads: CASSQGEDYGYTF. CDR3 in DNA: TGTGCCAGCTCTCAGGGCGAGGACTATGGCTACACCTTC.

This chain joins TRBV9 and TRBJ2-2; 8 bases are a match to TRBD2. Germline V lookup: CDR1 SGDLS, CDR2 YYNGEE. V shed 2 bases, J shed 5 bases, and the junction held 11 bases outside the gene matches. The CDR3 is 17 residues long. CDR3 DNA sequence: TGTGCCAGCAGCGTGGGGAGCGGGAGCGGTTATACCGGGGAGCTGTTTTTT. It encodes CASSVGSGSGYTGELFF.

V gene TRBV28 combines with J gene TRBJ1-5; D is perhaps TRBD1 (6 bases). CDR1 and CDR2 from the germline V gene are MDHEN and SYDVKM. The CDR3 covers 16 residues. Trimming cost V 6 bases and J 2 bases, with 17 bases left between them. Written as DNA, the CDR3 is TGTGCCAGCAGCTATGGGGGCTCCGGCGGCAATCAGCCCCAGCATTTT. Amino acids: CASSYGGSGGNQPQHF.

This clone was seen a few times. The rearrangement joins TRBV15 to TRBJ2-5; 8 bases align to TRBD2. The length of the CDR3 is 18 residues. The trim removed 1 base at V and 1 base at J, leaving 11 bases unmatched. Germline values: CDR1 LNHNV, CDR2 YYDKDF (reference sequence). The CDR3 region has the DNA TGTGCCACCAGCAGAGGACTAGCGATCGGGGCATCCCAAGAGACCCAGTACTTC. Amino acid sequence: CATSRGLAIGASQETQYF. The full variable domain, completed using reference TRBV15 and TRBJ2-5, is DAMVIQNPRYQVTQFGKPVTLSCSQTLNHNVMYWYQQKSSQAPKLLFHYYDKDFNNEADTPDNFQSRRPNTSFCFLDIRSPGLGDTAMYLCATSRGLAIGASQETQYFGPGTRLLVL.

This clone showed up just once. The J gene is TRBJ2-1, the V gene TRBV7-9; TRBD2 matches at 8 bases. Germline V CDR1 and CDR2: SEHNR, FQNEAQ (reference sequence). The J segment lost 6 bases and the V segment lost 1 base, leaving 5 bases of the junction unmatched. This CDR3 is 15 amino acids long. This CDR3 reads CASSLVSGSLNEQFF. The CDR3 nucleotides read TGTGCCAGCAGCTTAGTGAGCGGGAGCCTCAATGAGCAGTTCTTC. The whole variable domain, remainder taken from reference TRBV7-9 and TRBJ2-1, is DTGVSQNPRHKITKRGQNVTFRCDPISEHNRLYWYRQTLGQGPEFLTYFQNEAQLEKSRLLSDRFSAERPKGSFSTLEIQRTEQGDSAMYLCASSLVSGSLNEQFFGPGTRLTVL.

CDR3: CASSFEGLNTGELFF. As DNA, the CDR3 is TGCGCCAGCAGCTTTGAGGGCTTAAACACCGGGGAGCTGTTTTTT. The genes are TRBV5-1 and TRBJ2-2, with D perhaps matching TRBD2 (5 bases). Germline CDR1 reads SGHRS; CDR2 reads YFSETQ. V was cut by 2 bases and J by 2 bases, with 10 bases left in between. The CDR3 totals 15 residues.

In its sample, this clone was seen a few times. The J gene is TRBJ2-7, the V gene TRBV15; 8 nucleotides line up with TRBD1. The V segment lost 0 bases and the J segment 0 bases; nucleotides outside the gene matches: 1. Germline V gene lookup returns CDR1 LNHNV and CDR2 YYDKDF (reference sequence). CDR3 length: 15 amino acids. The CDR3: CATSREQGGSYEQYF. CDR3 coding DNA: TGTGCCACCAGCAGAGAACAGGGGGGCTCCTACGAGCAGTACTTC. Looking up the rest from reference TRBV15 and TRBJ2-7 gives the full variable domain: DAMVIQNPRYQVTQFGKPVTLSCSQTLNHNVMYWYQQKSSQAPKLLFHYYDKDFNNEADTPDNFQSRRPNTSFCFLDIRSPGLGDTAMYLCATSREQGGSYEQYFGPGTRLTVT.

The genes are TRBV18 and TRBJ2-1; TRBD1 matches at 7 bases. Germline trimming cut 4 bases from V and 7 bases from J; bases unmatched to any gene: 16. Germline V CDR1 and CDR2: KGHSH, LQKENI. The CDR3 is 17 residues long. CDR3 DNA: TGTGCCAGCTCACTTACCGGGACAGTTGCTGCCGAGAATGAGCAGTTCTTC. Translating gives CASSLTGTVAAENEQFF. Full variable domain (remainder filled in from reference TRBV18 and TRBJ2-1): NAGVMQNPRHLVRRRGQEARLRCSPMKGHSHVYWYRQLPEEGLKFMVYLQKENIIDESGMPKERFSAEFPKEGPSILRIQQVVRGDSAAYFCASSLTGTVAAENEQFFGPGTRLTVL.

This rearrangement joins TRBV5-1 to TRBJ2-7; 9 nucleotides line up with TRBD2. The CDR3 has 16 amino acids. The V segment lost 2 bases and the J segment 2 bases; nucleotides outside the gene matches: 8. From germline, CDR1 is SGHRS and CDR2 YFSETQ. The CDR3 DNA sequence: TGCGCCAGCAGCTTTAAGGGGACTAGCTCAACCTACGAGCAGTACTTC. Its translation is CASSFKGTSSTYEQYF.

The V call is TRBV18, the J call TRBJ2-1; D is possibly TRBD2 (5 bases). Germline-derived CDR1 and CDR2 are KGHSH and LQKENI. V was trimmed by 5 bases and J by 3 bases, leaving 8 bases between them. The length of the CDR3 is 13 residues. The CDR3 DNA sequence: TGTGCCAGCTCAGTCGGGATCTACAATGAGCAGTTCTTC. It codes for CASSVGIYNEQFF.